This T cell receptor (beta chain) appears in the sequencing data of a study of regulatory T cells in long-lasting Graves disease. The TCR beta library used iRepertoire HTBI primers with Arm-PCR amplification of CDR3. Per the original data handling: Some 60 TRBV and about 14 TRBJ segments were identified across samples. MiXCR was run by TCRdb on the multiplex PCR reads, yielding one entry per CDR3 protein. The V and J calls shown here were made by TCRdb, not taken from the authors' results. The sample holds about 290,000 distinct CDR3 sequences, more than 20% seen once. There are many counts of this clonotype. Its antigen is unidentified. The ends lost 5 bases at V and 1 base at J; junction bases unmatched: 2. Germline CDR1 and CDR2: SGHVS and FQNEAQ. This CDR3 spans 14 amino acids. Documented time point: persistent/refractory GD, antithyroid drugs over 5 years with positive TRAb. RNA from PBMCs was the source of the TCR library.

Findings and caveats of the study: Persistent disease preferred TRBV28, TRBJ1-2 and TRBJ2-5.

The rearrangement links TRBV7-8 to TRBJ1-2; TRBD1 agrees at 9 bases. Sequenced here: peripheral blood mononuclear cells (PBMCs), sampled when the disease was refractory, from a patient treated with antithyroid drugs. This receptor was identified in a female donor with Graves disease. CDR3 in amino acids: CASSRDRDNYGYTF. DNA of the CDR3: TGTGCCAGCAGCCGGGACAGGGATAACTATGGCTACACCTTC.